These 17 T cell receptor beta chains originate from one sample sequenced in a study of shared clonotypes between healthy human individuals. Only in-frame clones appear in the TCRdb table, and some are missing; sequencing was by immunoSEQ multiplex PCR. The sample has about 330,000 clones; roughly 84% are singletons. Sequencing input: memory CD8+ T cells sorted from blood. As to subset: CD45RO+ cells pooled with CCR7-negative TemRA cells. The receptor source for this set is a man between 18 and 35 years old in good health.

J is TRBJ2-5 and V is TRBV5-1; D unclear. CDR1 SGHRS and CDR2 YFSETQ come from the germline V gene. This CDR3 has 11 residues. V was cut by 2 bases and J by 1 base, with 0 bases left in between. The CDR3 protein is CASSFQETQYF. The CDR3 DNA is TGCGCCAGCAGCTTCCAAGAGACCCAGTACTTC. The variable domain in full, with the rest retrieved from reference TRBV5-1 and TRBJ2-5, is KAGVTQTPRYLIKTRGQQVTLSCSPISGHRSVSWYQQTPGQGLQFLFEYFSETQRNKGNFPGRFSGRQFSNSRSEMNVSTLELGDSALYLCASSFQETQYFGPGTRLLVL.

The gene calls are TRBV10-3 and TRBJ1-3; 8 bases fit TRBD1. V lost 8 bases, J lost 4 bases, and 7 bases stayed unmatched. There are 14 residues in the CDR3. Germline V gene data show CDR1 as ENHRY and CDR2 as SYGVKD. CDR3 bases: TGTGCCATCGCAGGGGGCCGTTTGGGAAACACCATATATTTT. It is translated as CAIAGGRLGNTIYF.

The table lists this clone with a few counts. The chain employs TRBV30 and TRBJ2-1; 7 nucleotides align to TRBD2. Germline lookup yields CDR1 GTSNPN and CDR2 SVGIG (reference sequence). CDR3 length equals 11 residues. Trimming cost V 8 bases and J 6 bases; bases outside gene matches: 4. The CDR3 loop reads CARGRVNEQFF. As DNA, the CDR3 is TGTGCCCGGGGGAGGGTCAATGAGCAGTTCTTC.

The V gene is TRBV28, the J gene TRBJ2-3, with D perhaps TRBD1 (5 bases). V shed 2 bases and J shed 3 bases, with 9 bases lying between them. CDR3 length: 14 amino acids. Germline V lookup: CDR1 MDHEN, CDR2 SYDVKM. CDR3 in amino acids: CASSLLDRTDTQYF. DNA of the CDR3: TGTGCCAGCAGTTTACTTGACAGAACAGATACGCAGTATTTT.

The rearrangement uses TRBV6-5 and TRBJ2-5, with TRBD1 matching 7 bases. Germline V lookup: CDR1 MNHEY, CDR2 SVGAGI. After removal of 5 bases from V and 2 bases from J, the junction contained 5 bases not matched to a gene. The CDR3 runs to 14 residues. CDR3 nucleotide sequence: TGTGCCAGCAGTCTCTACAGGGGTCAAGAGACCCAGTACTTC. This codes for CASSLYRGQETQYF.

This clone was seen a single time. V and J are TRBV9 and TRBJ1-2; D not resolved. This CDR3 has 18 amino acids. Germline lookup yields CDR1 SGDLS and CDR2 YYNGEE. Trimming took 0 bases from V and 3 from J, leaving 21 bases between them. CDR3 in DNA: TGTGCCAGCAGCGTAGGGGGAGATCTTTTCAACCTTTACTATGGCTACACCTTC. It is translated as CASSVGGDLFNLYYGYTF.

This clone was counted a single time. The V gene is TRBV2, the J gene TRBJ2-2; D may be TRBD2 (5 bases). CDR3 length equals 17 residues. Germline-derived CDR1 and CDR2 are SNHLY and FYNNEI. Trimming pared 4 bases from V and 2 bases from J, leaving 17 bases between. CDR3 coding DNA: TGTGCCAGCAGTGTCGAACGAGGAGCGGTTAACACCGGGGAGCTGTTTTTT. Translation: CASSVERGAVNTGELFF.

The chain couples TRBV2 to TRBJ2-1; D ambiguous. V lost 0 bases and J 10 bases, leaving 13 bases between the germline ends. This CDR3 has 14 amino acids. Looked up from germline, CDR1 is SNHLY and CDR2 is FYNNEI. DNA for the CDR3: TGTGCCAGCAGTGAAGCAGTCGCTCCACGGGAGCAGTTCTTC. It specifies CASSEAVAPREQFF. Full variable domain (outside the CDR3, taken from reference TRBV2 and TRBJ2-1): EPEVTQTPSHQVTQMGQEVILRCVPISNHLYFYWYRQILGQKVEFLVSFYNNEISEKSEIFDDQFSVERPDGSNFTLKIRSTKLEDSAMYFCASSEAVAPREQFFGPGTRLTVL.

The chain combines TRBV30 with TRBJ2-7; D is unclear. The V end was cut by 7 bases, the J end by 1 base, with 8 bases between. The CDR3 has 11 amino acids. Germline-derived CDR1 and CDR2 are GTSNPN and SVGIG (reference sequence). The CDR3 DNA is TGTGCCTCTTACGATTCCTACGAGCAGTACTTC. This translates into CASYDSYEQYF.

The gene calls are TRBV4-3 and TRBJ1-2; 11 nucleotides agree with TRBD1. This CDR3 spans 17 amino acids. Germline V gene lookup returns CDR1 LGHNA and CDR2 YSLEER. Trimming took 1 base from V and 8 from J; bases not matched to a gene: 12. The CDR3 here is CASSQGRTRTGGWGYTF. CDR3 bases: TGCGCCAGCAGCCAAGGCCGAACCAGGACAGGGGGCTGGGGCTACACCTTC.

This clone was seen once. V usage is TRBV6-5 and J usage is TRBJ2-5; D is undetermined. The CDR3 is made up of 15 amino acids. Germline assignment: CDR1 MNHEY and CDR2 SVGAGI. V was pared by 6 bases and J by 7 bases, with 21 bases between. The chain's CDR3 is CASSGSLYDYRTQYF. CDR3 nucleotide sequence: TGTGCCAGCAGCGGCAGCCTATACGATTATAGGACCCAGTACTTC.

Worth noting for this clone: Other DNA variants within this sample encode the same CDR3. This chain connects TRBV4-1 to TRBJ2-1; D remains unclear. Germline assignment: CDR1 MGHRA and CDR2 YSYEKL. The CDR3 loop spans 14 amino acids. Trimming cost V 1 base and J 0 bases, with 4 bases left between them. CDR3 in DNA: TGCGCCAGCAGCCAAGTGGGCTCCTACAATGAGCAGTTCTTC. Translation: CASSQVGSYNEQFF.

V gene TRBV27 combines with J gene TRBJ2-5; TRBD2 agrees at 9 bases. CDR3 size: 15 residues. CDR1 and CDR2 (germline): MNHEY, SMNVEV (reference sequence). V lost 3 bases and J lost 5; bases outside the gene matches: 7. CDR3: CASSFLAGFLETQYF. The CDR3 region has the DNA TGTGCCAGCAGTTTTCTAGCGGGGTTCCTGGAGACCCAGTACTTC.

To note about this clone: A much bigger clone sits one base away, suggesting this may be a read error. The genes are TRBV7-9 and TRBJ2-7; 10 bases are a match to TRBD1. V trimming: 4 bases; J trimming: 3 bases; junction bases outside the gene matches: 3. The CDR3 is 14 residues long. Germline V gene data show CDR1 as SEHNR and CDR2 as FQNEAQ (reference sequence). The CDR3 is CASSSRDRGYEQYF. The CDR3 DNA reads TGTGCCAGCAGCTCCCGGGACAGGGGCTACGAGCAGTACTTC.

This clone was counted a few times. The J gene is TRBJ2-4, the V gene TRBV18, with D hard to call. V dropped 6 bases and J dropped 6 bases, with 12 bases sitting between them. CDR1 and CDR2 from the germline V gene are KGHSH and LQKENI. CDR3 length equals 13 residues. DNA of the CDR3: TGTGCCAGCTCCCATCGCGTGGGAAACATTCAGTACTTC. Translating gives CASSHRVGNIQYF. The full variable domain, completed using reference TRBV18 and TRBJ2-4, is NAGVMQNPRHLVRRRGQEARLRCSPMKGHSHVYWYRQLPEEGLKFMVYLQKENIIDESGMPKERFSAEFPKEGPSILRIQQVVRGDSAAYFCASSHRVGNIQYFGAGTRLSVL.

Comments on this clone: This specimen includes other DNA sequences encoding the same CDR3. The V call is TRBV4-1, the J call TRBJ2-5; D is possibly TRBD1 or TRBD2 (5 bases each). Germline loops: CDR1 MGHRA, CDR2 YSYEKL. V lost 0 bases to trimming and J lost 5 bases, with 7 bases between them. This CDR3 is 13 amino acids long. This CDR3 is CASSQDREETQYF. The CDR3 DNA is TGCGCCAGCAGCCAAGACAGGGAGGAGACCCAGTACTTC.

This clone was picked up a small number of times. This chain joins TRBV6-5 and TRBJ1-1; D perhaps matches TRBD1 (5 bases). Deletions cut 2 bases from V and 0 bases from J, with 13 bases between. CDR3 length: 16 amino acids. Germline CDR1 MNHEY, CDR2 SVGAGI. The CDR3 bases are TGTGCCAGCAGTTACGGGGCCGGGTATATGAACACTGAAGCTTTCTTT. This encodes CASSYGAGYMNTEAFF.